These T cell receptor beta chains were read from a single sample in a study of shared clonotypes between healthy human individuals. The data were produced by immunoSEQ multiplex PCR, yet TCRdb's version contains in-frame clones alone and is incomplete. The table shows about 870,000 clones, with about 92% occurring only once. Sequencing used naive CD8+ T cells sorted from blood. All receptors derive from a man in his thirties or forties in good health. Both conserved end residues are part of each CDR3. A D gene is named only where the DNA matches it firmly. Where a row states a size, it is once, few, many or the class of an expanded clone; other rows omit it.

cdr3_nt | cdr3_aa | clone_size | d_call | j_call | v_call | cdr3_length
TGTGCCAGCAGTTTATCGACTAGCAGCTCTGAGCAGTTCTTC | CASSLSTSSSEQFF | . | TRBD2 | TRBJ2-1 | TRBV27 | 14
TGTGCCAGCAGCGGGAGCGGGAGATACAATGAGCAGTTCTTC | CASSGSGRYNEQFF | . | TRBD2 | TRBJ2-1 | TRBV9 | 14
TGTGCCACCGGGAGGAGGTTTGAAGCTTTCTTT | CATGRRFEAFF | few | . | TRBJ1-1 | TRBV27 | 11
TGTGCCAGCGGAGCGGGAGCCCTTGAAAATGAGCAGTTCTTC | CASGAGALENEQFF | . | TRBD2 | TRBJ2-1 | TRBV9 | 14
TGTGCCAGCTCACCAACACCCCGGGAGGACAACAATGAGCAGTTCTTC | CASSPTPREDNNEQFF | . | TRBD2 | TRBJ2-1 | TRBV18 | 16
TGTGCCAGCAGTAAATGGGGGATAAACGCTGAAGCTTTCTTT | CASSKWGINAEAFF | . | . | TRBJ1-1 | TRBV28 | 14
TGTGCCAGCAGCTTGGGGGACGGCTACGAGCAGTACTTC | CASSLGDGYEQYF | . | . | TRBJ2-7 | TRBV5-4 | 13
TGTGCCAGCAGCCCAACCGGGACAGGGGGGCGTGAAAAACTGTTTTTT | CASSPTGTGGREKLFF | . | TRBD1 | TRBJ1-4 | TRBV7-9 | 16
TGTGCCAGCAGCTTTCCCAGGGGGGGCGAGCAGTACTTC | CASSFPRGGEQYF | . | . | TRBJ2-7 | TRBV7-9 | 13
TGTGCCAGCAGCCCGACTACCAACTACGAGCAGTACTTC | CASSPTTNYEQYF | . | . | TRBJ2-7 | TRBV11-2 | 13
TGTGCCAGCAGCTTAACGGGGGCTAGCAATCAGCCCCAGCATTTT | CASSLTGASNQPQHF | few | . | TRBJ1-5 | TRBV11-2 | 15
TGTGCCAGCAGTTTAGCAGGGGAGGTTTCTGGGGCCAACGTCCTGACTTTC | CASSLAGEVSGANVLTF | . | . | TRBJ2-6 | TRBV27 | 17
TGTGCCAGCAGCTTAGTAGAATATAGCGGACTAAGCTCCTACAATGAGCAGTTCTTC | CASSLVEYSGLSSYNEQFF | . | . | TRBJ2-1 | TRBV7-9 | 19
TGTGCCAGCAGCTCCGAGCGGGAGGGCTTTTCGGGCAGCACGCAGTATTTT | CASSSEREGFSGSTQYF | . | TRBD2 | TRBJ2-3 | TRBV5-6 | 17
TGTGCCAGCTCACCACGGACAGGGAAGTTTAATGAGCAGTTCTTC | CASSPRTGKFNEQFF | few | TRBD1 | TRBJ2-1 | TRBV18 | 15
TGCAGCGTTGAAGGAGGGATAGGGAGTCCCTACGAGCAGTACTTC | CSVEGGIGSPYEQYF | . | . | TRBJ2-7 | TRBV29-1 | 15
TGTGCCAGCAGTTCCTTGACTAGCGGGAGGTACAATGAGCAGTTCTTC | CASSSLTSGRYNEQFF | . | TRBD2 | TRBJ2-1 | TRBV28 | 16
TGTGCCAGCAGCTTATGGACTAGCGGGAGAGAAACCTACGAGCAGTACTTC | CASSLWTSGRETYEQYF | . | TRBD2 | TRBJ2-7 | TRBV11-2 | 17
TGTGCCAGCAGCTTGGGGCTAGCGGGGTACAATGAGCAGTTCTTC | CASSLGLAGYNEQFF | . | TRBD2 | TRBJ2-1 | TRBV5-4 | 15
TGTGCCAGCAGTCCCCAGCGCAATCAGCCCCAGCATTTT | CASSPQRNQPQHF | . | . | TRBJ1-5 | TRBV6-5 | 13
TGTGCCAGCAGCTTACAAGGCGGGAGTGAGAATGAGCAGTTCTTC | CASSLQGGSENEQFF | . | TRBD2 | TRBJ2-1 | TRBV11-3 | 15
TGTGCCAGCAGCCGCCTCCAATTGGCAGGTCAACACGAGACCCAGTACTTC | CASSRLQLAGQHETQYF | . | . | TRBJ2-5 | TRBV7-8 | 17
TGTGCCAGCAGGCCGACTAGCGGGCTTTCCTACGAGCAGTACTTC | CASRPTSGLSYEQYF | . | TRBD2 | TRBJ2-7 | TRBV11-2 | 15
TGTGCCAGCAGCGTACCCAGCGGCATGCAGTTCTTC | CASSVPSGMQFF | once | . | TRBJ2-1 | TRBV9 | 12
TGTGCCAGCAGCACCCGGGACAGGTTTTACGAGCAGTACTTC | CASSTRDRFYEQYF | . | TRBD1 | TRBJ2-7 | TRBV14 | 14
TGTGCCAGCAGCCACATCGGAGGTTCCTCCTACAATGAGCAGTTCTTC | CASSHIGGSSYNEQFF | . | . | TRBJ2-1 | TRBV7-3 | 16
TGTGCCAGCAGGAAAGTGGGACAGGGAGCCCCCGGGGCCCTCTCTGGAAACACCATATATTTT | CASRKVGQGAPGALSGNTIYF | . | TRBD1 | TRBJ1-3 | TRBV2 | 21
TGCGCCAGCAGCCAAGATCCGGGGAGCTATGGCTACACCTTC | CASSQDPGSYGYTF | . | . | TRBJ1-2 | TRBV4-1 | 14
TGTGCCAGTAGTCACCTCGGGGGACATCCTAACTATGGCTACACCTTC | CASSHLGGHPNYGYTF | . | . | TRBJ1-2 | TRBV19 | 16
TGCAGCGCGGGTGACGGGGCTGAAGCTTTCTTT | CSAGDGAEAFF | . | . | TRBJ1-1 | TRBV29-1 | 11
TGTGCCATCAGGTTACGACTAGCCGGGAACACCGGGGAGCTGTTTTTT | CAIRLRLAGNTGELFF | . | TRBD2 | TRBJ2-2 | TRBV10-3 | 16
TGCAGCGTTGTAGGGACAGTATCCTACGAGCAGTACTTC | CSVVGTVSYEQYF | . | TRBD1 | TRBJ2-7 | TRBV29-1 | 13